The TCR beta chain under discussion was sequenced for a study of cytomegalovirus exposure and HLA in healthy donors. CDR3 length equals 14 residues. Germline assignment: CDR1 ENHRY and CDR2 SYGVKD. The junction had 6 bases not matched to a gene; V was cut back by 3 bases and J by 5 bases. PCR involved 60 Vbeta and 13 Jbeta primers. Generated by immunoSEQ multiplex PCR, the TCRdb table keeps only in-frame clones and is missing some. The sample records 95,000 to 110,000 clones, 76% being singletons. Material: PBMCs. This sequence originates from a woman aged 18-29 years in good health and CMV-seropositive. The chain is built from TRBV10-3 and TRBJ2-5; 7 nucleotides line up with TRBD1. The CDR3 loop reads CAISEDRARETQYF. CDR3 bases: TGTGCCATCAGTGAAGACAGGGCGAGGGAGACCCAGTACTTC.